This T cell receptor (beta chain) was captured in a study of cytomegalovirus exposure and HLA in healthy donors. The CDR3 length is 16 residues. The germline CDR1 and CDR2 sequences are MNHEY and SMNVEV (reference sequence). V dropped 0 bases and J dropped 12 bases, with 18 bases sitting between them. This PCR relied on a set of 60 Vbeta primers and 13 Jbeta primers. Repertoires were generated with immunoSEQ multiplex PCR, while TCRdb's copy carries only in-frame clones and drops some. The profile shows about 180,000 clones, less than 85% of them singletons. General study findings and limits: Cytomegalovirus association was assigned to about 150 TCR beta chains.

Comments on this clone: No antigen is known for it.

The sample was PBMCs. The chain recombines TRBV27 with TRBJ1-6, with D perhaps matching TRBD1 (5 bases). This clonotype was obtained from a man aged 18 to 30 in good health and CMV-seronegative. This chain's CDR3 is CASSLSPGLGSLPLHF. The CDR3 bases are TGTGCCAGCAGTTTATCTCCGGGACTGGGAAGTTTACCCCTCCACTTT.